One T cell receptor beta chain is described in this entry. Methods used by the authors: It was from reference gene primer amplification that nucleated cell counts were estimated. Libraries were prepared by immunoSEQ multiplex PCR; TCRdb keeps only in-frame clonotypes and omits some of them. The DNA gave D and trimming, while V, J and clone size come from that table. The sample holds approximately 290,000 clones, about nine tenths seen once. The sample belongs to a study of blood T cell repertoires in COVID-19. The V and J ends lost 5 bases and 7 bases respectively, with 18 bases between them. The CDR3 consists of 15 residues. Germline assignment: CDR1 LNHDA and CDR2 SQIVND (reference sequence).

The chain joins TRBV19 to TRBJ1-5; D remains unclear. The sequenced sample consisted of peripheral blood. This sequence originates from a young man with active or convalescent COVID-19. The DNA of the CDR3 is TGTGCCAGTAGTGCCAGACACGGCCCTCAACAGCCCCAGCATTTT. It yields the protein CASSARHGPQQPQHF.